Following are 14 T cell receptor beta chains from one sample sequenced in a study of blood T cell repertoires in COVID-19. The assay was immunoSEQ multiplex PCR, and TCRdb's table has in-frame clones only and misses some. This repertoire shows hundreds of thousands of clones, roughly 83% found once; its top ten account for under 3%. The sequenced material came from peripheral blood. These receptors all stem from a woman in her sixties or seventies with active or convalescent COVID-19.

Regarding this clone: Other DNA sequences in this sample translate to the same CDR3. The chain has TRBV7-3 and TRBJ2-1; D might be TRBD2 (6 bases). The CDR3 is 15 residues long. Germline V gene lookup returns CDR1 SGHTA and CDR2 FQGTGA. V was shortened by 6 bases and J by 0 bases, with 12 bases between the two germline ends. This CDR3 reads CASSPGGSSYNEQFF. CDR3 nucleotides: TGTGCCAGCAGTCCCGGGGGAAGCTCCTACAATGAGCAGTTCTTC.

The V and J genes are TRBV6-5 and TRBJ1-2; 8 bases map to TRBD1. The germline CDR1 and CDR2 sequences are MNHEY and SVGAGI. There are 14 residues in the CDR3. Trimming took 6 bases from V and 8 from J; bases not matched to a gene: 11. The CDR3 region has the DNA TGTGCCAGCAGCCCAACAGGGGGGCACCGCGGCTACACCTTC. Its translation: CASSPTGGHRGYTF.

The sample holds many counts of this clone. The chain carries TRBV19 and TRBJ1-5, with TRBD1 matching 7 bases. This CDR3 is built from 18 residues. V trimming: 2 bases; J trimming: 3 bases; junction bases outside the gene matches: 13. The germline V gene has CDR1 LNHDA and CDR2 SQIVND (reference sequence). This CDR3 reads CASSIIRGGPRPNQPQHF. The CDR3 DNA follows: TGTGCCAGTAGTATAATCAGAGGGGGCCCGCGTCCCAATCAGCCCCAGCATTTT.

V gene TRBV5-6 combines with J gene TRBJ1-1; TRBD1 is a possible D gene (6 bases). The V and J ends lost 4 bases and 9 bases respectively, with 22 bases between them. This CDR3 region has 15 residues. Germline CDR1 is SGHDT and CDR2 is YYEEEE. CDR3 nucleotide sequence: TGTGCCAGCAGCAACAGACAGGCCCCAAGAGCCAAAGCTTTCTTT. This sequence encodes CASSNRQAPRAKAFF.

J is TRBJ1-5 and V is TRBV2; 8 bases agree with TRBD1. From germline, CDR1 is SNHLY and CDR2 FYNNEI. After removal of 2 bases from V and 0 bases from J, the junction contained 3 bases not matched to a gene. The CDR3 is made up of 16 amino acids. CDR3 nucleotide sequence: TGTGCCAGCAGTGAATTACAGGGGGATAGCAATCAGCCCCAGCATTTT. Translation gives CASSELQGDSNQPQHF.

This chain connects TRBV18 to TRBJ2-7, with TRBD1 as a possible D gene (6 bases). The germline V and J ends were trimmed by 0 bases and 0 bases, with 9 bases remaining between them. CDR1 is KGHSH and CDR2 is LQKENI in the germline V gene. CDR3 length equals 15 residues. Here the CDR3 DNA reads TGTGCCAGCTCACCACCCGGGACAATCTCCTACGAGCAGTACTTC. Its translation is CASSPPGTISYEQYF.

This chain joins TRBV12-3 or TRBV12-4 and TRBJ2-3, with D unresolved. Trimming removed 5 bases at V and 0 bases at J, with 3 bases between. The CDR3 is made up of 12 amino acids. CDR3: CASSGSTDTQYF. DNA for the CDR3: TGTGCCAGCAGTGGCAGCACAGATACGCAGTATTTT.

This clone has more than one count but fewer than ten. This rearrangement joins TRBV19 to TRBJ2-5, with 11 bases aligning to TRBD1. Germline-derived CDR1 and CDR2 are LNHDA and SQIVND (reference sequence). Trimming at V came to 10 bases and at J to 5 bases, leaving 9 bases not matched to a gene. This CDR3 comprises 14 residues. The CDR3 loop reads CATQDRGLGETQYF. CDR3 in DNA: TGTGCCACCCAGGACAGGGGGCTTGGGGAGACCCAGTACTTC.

The chain is built from TRBV6-5 and TRBJ2-1; 8 bases are a match to TRBD1. The CDR3 sequence is 14 residues long. V lost 10 bases, J lost 0 bases, and 5 bases stayed unmatched. Germline values: CDR1 MNHEY, CDR2 SVGAGI. CDR3 amino acids: CATSTGDSYNEQFF. The CDR3 DNA reads as TGTGCCACTTCGACAGGGGACTCCTACAATGAGCAGTTCTTC.

This clone appeared once. The CDR3 loop reads CASRATGVYNGYTF. The DNA for the CDR3 is TGTGCCAGCAGGGCTACAGGGGTGTATAATGGCTACACCTTC. V is TRBV27 and J is TRBJ1-2, with 7 bases fitting TRBD1. Losses at the gene ends were 6 bases for V and 6 bases for J; bases not matched to a gene: 10. The germline V gene encodes CDR1 MNHEY and CDR2 SMNVEV (reference sequence). The CDR3 contains 14 residues.

The chain couples TRBV10-3 to TRBJ1-5; D is perhaps TRBD1 (6 bases). Germline lookup yields CDR1 ENHRY and CDR2 SYGVKD. V was pared by 8 bases and J by 2 bases, with 10 bases between. This CDR3 has 13 residues. CDR3 amino acids: CAIGTLGNQPQHF. DNA for the CDR3: TGTGCCATCGGGACACTCGGCAATCAGCCCCAGCATTTT.

The CDR3 DNA is TGTGCCAGTAACGGACAGGGGGCGAGGGGTGATGGCTACACCTTC. It yields the protein CASNGQGARGDGYTF. V gene TRBV19 combines with J gene TRBJ1-2; TRBD1 matches 11 bases. The V gene end was trimmed by 7 bases and the J gene end by 6 bases; junction bases not matched to a gene: 10. This CDR3 spans 15 amino acids. Germline V lookup: CDR1 LNHDA, CDR2 SQIVND (reference sequence).

J is TRBJ1-2 and V is TRBV9; TRBD1 agrees at 9 bases. Trimming at V came to 4 bases and at J to 4 bases, leaving 17 bases not matched to a gene. The CDR3 has 18 residues. Germline V gene sequence: CDR1 SGDLS, CDR2 YYNGEE. DNA of the CDR3: TGTGCCAGCAGCTACAGCCAGGTTTTTGGGACAGGGACCTATGGCTACACCTTC. This codes for CASSYSQVFGTGTYGYTF.

The chain combines TRBV5-1 with TRBJ1-2; the D is unclear. Trimming stripped 0 bases from V and 7 bases from J, with 10 bases between. Germline V lookup: CDR1 SGHRS, CDR2 YFSETQ. This CDR3 spans 13 amino acids. The CDR3, as DNA: TGCGCCAGCAGCTTGGACGGGTCTGGTGGCTACACCTTC. Translating it yields CASSLDGSGGYTF.